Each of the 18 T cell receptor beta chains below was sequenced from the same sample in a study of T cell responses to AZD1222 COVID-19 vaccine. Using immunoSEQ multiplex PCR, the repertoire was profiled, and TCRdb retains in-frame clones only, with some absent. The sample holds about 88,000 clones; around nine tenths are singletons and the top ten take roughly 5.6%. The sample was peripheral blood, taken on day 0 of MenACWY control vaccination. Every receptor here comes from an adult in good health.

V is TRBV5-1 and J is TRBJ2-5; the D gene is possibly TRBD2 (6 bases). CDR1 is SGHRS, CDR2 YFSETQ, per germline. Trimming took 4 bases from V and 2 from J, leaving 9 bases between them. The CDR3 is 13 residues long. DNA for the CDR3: TGCGCCAGCAGCGGGGGGATGCAAGAGACCCAGTACTTC. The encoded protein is CASSGGMQETQYF.

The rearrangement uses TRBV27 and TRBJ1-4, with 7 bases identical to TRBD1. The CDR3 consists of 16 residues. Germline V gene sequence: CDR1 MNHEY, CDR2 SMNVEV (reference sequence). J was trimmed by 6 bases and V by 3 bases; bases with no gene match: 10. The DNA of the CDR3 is TGTGCCAGCAGTTTTCGCCTGACAGGGTCCCATGAAAAACTGTTTTTT. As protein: CASSFRLTGSHEKLFF.

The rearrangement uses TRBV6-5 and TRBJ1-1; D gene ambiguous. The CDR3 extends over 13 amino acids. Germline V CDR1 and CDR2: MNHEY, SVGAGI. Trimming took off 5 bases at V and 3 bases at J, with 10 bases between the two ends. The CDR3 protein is CASSLHIDTEAFF. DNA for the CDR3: TGTGCCAGCAGTCTTCACATAGACACTGAAGCTTTCTTT.

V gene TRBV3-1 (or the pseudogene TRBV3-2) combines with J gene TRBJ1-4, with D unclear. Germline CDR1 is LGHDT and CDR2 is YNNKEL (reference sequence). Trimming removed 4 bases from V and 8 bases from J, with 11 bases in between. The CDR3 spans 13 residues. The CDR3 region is CASSRGVGEKLFF. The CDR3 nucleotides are TGTGCCAGCAGCCGAGGCGTGGGAGAAAAACTGTTTTTT.

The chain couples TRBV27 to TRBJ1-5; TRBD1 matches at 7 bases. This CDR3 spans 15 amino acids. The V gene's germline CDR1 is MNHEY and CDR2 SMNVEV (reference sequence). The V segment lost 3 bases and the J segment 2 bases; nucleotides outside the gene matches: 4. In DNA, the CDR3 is TGTGCCAGCAGTTTCTTCGGACAGGGCAATCAGCCCCAGCATTTT. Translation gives CASSFFGQGNQPQHF.

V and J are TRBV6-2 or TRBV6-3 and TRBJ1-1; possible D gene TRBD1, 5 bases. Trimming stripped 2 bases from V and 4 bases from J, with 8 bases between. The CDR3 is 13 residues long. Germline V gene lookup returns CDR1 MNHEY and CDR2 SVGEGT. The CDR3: CASSYPRGTEAFF. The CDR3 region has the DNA TGTGCCAGCAGTTACCCGAGGGGCACTGAAGCTTTCTTT.

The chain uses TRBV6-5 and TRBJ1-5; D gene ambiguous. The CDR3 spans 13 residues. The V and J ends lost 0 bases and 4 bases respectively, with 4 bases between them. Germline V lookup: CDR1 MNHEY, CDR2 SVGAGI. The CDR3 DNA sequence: TGTGCCAGCAGTTACTCATATAATCAGCCCCAGCATTTT. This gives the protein CASSYSYNQPQHF.

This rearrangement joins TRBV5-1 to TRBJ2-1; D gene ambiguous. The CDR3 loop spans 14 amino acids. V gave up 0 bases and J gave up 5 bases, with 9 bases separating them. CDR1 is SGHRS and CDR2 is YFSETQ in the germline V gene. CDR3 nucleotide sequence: TGCGCCAGCAGCTTGGGAGGACCCAACAATGAGCAGTTCTTC. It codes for CASSLGGPNNEQFF. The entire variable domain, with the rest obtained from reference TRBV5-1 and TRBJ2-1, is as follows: KAGVTQTPRYLIKTRGQQVTLSCSPISGHRSVSWYQQTPGQGLQFLFEYFSETQRNKGNFPGRFSGRQFSNSRSEMNVSTLELGDSALYLCASSLGGPNNEQFFGPGTRLTVL.

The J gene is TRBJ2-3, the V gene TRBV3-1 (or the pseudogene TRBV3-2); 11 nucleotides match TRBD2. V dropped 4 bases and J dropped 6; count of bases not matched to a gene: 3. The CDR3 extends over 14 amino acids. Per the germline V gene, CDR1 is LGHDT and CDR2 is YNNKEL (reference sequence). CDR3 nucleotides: TGTGCCAGCAGCCTAGCGGGGGGGCCGGATACGCAGTATTTT. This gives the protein CASSLAGGPDTQYF.

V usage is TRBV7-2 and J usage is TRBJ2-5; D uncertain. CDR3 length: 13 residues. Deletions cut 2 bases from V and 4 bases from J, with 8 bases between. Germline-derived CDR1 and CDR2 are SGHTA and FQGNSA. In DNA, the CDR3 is TGTGCCAGCAGCTTATCGGTGGGAGAGACCCAGTACTTC. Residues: CASSLSVGETQYF.

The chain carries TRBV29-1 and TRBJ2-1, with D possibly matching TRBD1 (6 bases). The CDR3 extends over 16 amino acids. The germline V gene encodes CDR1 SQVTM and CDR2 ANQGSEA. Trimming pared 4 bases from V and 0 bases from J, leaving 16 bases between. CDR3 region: CSVVAQGKSSYNEQFF. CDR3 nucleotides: TGCAGCGTTGTCGCACAGGGAAAGAGCTCCTACAATGAGCAGTTCTTC.

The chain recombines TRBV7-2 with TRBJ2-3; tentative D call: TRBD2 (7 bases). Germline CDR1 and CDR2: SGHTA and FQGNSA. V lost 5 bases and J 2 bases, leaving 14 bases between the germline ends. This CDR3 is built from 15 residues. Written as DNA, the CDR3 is TGTGCCAGCAGCCAAGGGGGAGGGTCCACAGATACGCAGTATTTT. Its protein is CASSQGGGSTDTQYF.

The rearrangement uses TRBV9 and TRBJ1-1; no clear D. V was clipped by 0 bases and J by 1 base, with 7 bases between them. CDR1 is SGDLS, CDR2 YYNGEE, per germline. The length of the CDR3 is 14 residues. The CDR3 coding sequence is TGTGCCAGCAGCGTAGATAGTGGGAACACTGAAGCTTTCTTT. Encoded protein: CASSVDSGNTEAFF.

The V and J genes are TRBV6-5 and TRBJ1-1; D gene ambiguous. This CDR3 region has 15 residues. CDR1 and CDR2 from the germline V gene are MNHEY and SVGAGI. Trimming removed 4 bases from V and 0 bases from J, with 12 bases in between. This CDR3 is CASSSRASMNTEAFF. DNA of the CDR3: TGTGCCAGCAGTTCGCGTGCAAGCATGAACACTGAAGCTTTCTTT.

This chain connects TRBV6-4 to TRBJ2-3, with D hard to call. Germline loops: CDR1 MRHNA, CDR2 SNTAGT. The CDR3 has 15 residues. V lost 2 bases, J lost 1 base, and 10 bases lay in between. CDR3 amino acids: CASSDDGLGTDTQYF. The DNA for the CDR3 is TGTGCCAGCAGTGACGACGGCCTTGGCACAGATACGCAGTATTTT.

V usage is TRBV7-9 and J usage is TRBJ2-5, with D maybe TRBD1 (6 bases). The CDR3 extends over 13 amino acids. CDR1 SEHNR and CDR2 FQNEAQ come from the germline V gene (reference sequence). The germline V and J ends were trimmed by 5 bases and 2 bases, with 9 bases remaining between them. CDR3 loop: CASSRTVQETQYF. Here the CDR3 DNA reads TGTGCCAGCAGCCGGACAGTGCAAGAGACCCAGTACTTC.

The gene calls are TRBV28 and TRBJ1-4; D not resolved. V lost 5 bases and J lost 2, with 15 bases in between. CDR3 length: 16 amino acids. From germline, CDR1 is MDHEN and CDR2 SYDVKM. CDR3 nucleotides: TGTGCCAGCAGTGGTCCCGGCGGGTCGACTAATGAAAAACTGTTTTTT. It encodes CASSGPGGSTNEKLFF.

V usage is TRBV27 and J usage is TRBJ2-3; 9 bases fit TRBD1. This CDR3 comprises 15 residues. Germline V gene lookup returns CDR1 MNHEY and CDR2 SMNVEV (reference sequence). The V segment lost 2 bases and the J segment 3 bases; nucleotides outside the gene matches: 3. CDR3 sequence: CASSLIGQGTDTQYF. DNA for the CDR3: TGTGCCAGCAGTTTAATCGGACAGGGGACAGATACGCAGTATTTT.